This entry describes one T cell receptor beta chain. The entry originates in a study of OX40 agonist ivuxolimab in advanced cancers. Looked up from germline, CDR1 is LNHDA and CDR2 is SQIVND (reference sequence). Trimming removed 3 bases from V and 5 bases from J, with 14 bases in between. The CDR3 is 15 residues long. The repertoire was sequenced with immunoSEQ multiplex PCR; TCRdb's copy has only in-frame clones and lacks some. The table shows around 50,000 clones, with about 89% occurring only once. The sample here was CD4+ or CD8+ T cells sorted from blood, taken in a trial of the OX40 agonist ivuxolimab. The chain couples TRBV19 to TRBJ2-1; D possibly corresponds to TRBD1 (5 bases). The source of this sequence is an adult with an advanced solid tumor such as melanoma, head and neck, liver or kidney cancer. CDR3 in amino acids: CASSMGPLENNEQFF. CDR3 nucleotide sequence: TGTGCCAGTAGTATGGGGCCATTAGAAAACAATGAGCAGTTCTTC. The full variable domain, with the rest looked up from reference TRBV19 and TRBJ2-1, is DGGITQSPKYLFRKEGQNVTLSCEQNLNHDAMYWYRQDPGQGLRLIYYSQIVNDFQKGDIAEGYSVSREKKESFPLTVTSAQKNPTAFYLCASSMGPLENNEQFFGPGTRLTVL.